These 2 T cell receptor beta chains were sequenced from one sample in a study of blood T cells in healthy people across ages (dated by TCRdb to between 2014 and 2017). Receptors were amplified or captured by 5' RACE. The listed sequencing device is Illumina HiSeq 2500. The second PCR ran for about 7 to 11 cycles and used a J-beta primer mix along with a sample-barcoded 5' primer. TCRdb trimmed the raw reads at Q25, called clones with MiXCR and kept productive beta chains. Identical CDR3 proteins give one entry, which carries the most common genes and DNA. This sample lists 1.5 million to 2 million distinct CDR3 sequences; roughly 28% were detected once. The ten largest clonotypes hold roughly 8.2% of the sample. Sequencing was done on a sample of blood. Receptors were obtained from a woman in her twenties or thirties in good health.

This clonotype has a handful of counts. The chain has TRBV12-3 or TRBV12-4 and TRBJ1-2; D is ambiguous. The V end lost 6 bases, the J end lost 11 bases, and 19 bases lay between the germline ends. The CDR3 runs to 13 residues. DNA of the CDR3: TGTGCCAGCAGCCCTGCCCCAATTCCTATATACACCTTC. Protein: CASSPAPIPIYTF.

V is TRBV20-1 and J is TRBJ2-1; 14 nucleotides align to TRBD2. The germline V gene encodes CDR1 DFQATT and CDR2 SNEGSKA (reference sequence). V was pared by 3 bases and J by 9 bases, with 4 bases of the junction left unmatched. CDR3 size: 14 residues. In DNA, the CDR3 is TGCAGTGCTAGGGGGACTAGCGGGAGTCCTGAGCAGTTCTTC. Amino acids: CSARGTSGSPEQFF.